This paragraph covers one TCR beta chain sequence. Its antigen is still unknown. No much larger clonotype is one base removed from it; base qualities were not supplied. The data stem from a study of blood T cell repertoires in COVID-19 (dated by TCRdb to the early 2020s). With respect to the entire study: The collaborator samples originated in the United States, Italy and Spain and spanned the acute and convalescent phases of COVID-19. Deeply sampled blood TCRbeta repertoires from subjects exposed to, actively infected with, or recovered from COVID-19 were included in the dataset. The repertoires were released in a freely available public database meant as a resource for research on the immune response to SARS-CoV-2. The samples were drawn from the first 160 participants of the ongoing ImmuneRACE study and from 1,254 subjects provided by 6 global collaborators. The material from the prospective study consisted of cDNA or gDNA derived from T cells, B-cell-depleted T cells, or PBMCs. Where available, HLA class I and class II types were obtained from metadata supplied by the sample provider rather than from assay-based typing. Sample metadata almost always included a de-identified subject ID, COVID-19 status, age in years and sex.

TCRbeta CDR3 regions were amplified from genomic DNA by means of the immunoSEQ Assay, a bias-controlled multiplex PCR. In the original analysis: The number of nucleated cells in each sample was estimated from the amplification of reference gene primers within the assay. To quantify the absolute abundance of each unique TCRbeta CDR3 rearrangement, sequence reads were collapsed and filtered. For each sample, productive Simpson clonality was calculated as the square root of Simpson's diversity index over productive rearrangements. Not all clones reach the TCRdb copy of this immuneACCESS table, which keeps in-frame sequences only. Checked studies attribute under half of the gap to unresolved V genes and leave the rest unexplained. V and J calls and clone size are given by that table; D and trimming were obtained from the DNA. The sample yields roughly 210,000 clones; about nine tenths were counted once. The ten biggest clones cover 1.5% to 2% of the sample.

The CDR3 holds 13 amino acids from the cysteine to the phenylalanine. Left in the record is the CDR3 DNA by itself, 39 bases read in frame from the first base. The germline V gene yields SGHRS for CDR1 and YFSETQ for CDR2. V sheds 0 bases and J sheds 7 bases, leaving 11 bases between their ends. On the study overall, not on this receptor specifically: How much clinical and demographic metadata was included differed by source and by participant, and the metadata was provided uncurated.

The collaborating institutions used their own protocols to collect whole blood in K2EDTA tubes. For TCRbeta analysis, collaborators shipped samples in one of three forms: frozen whole blood, isolated PBMCs, or DNA extracted from either of those sample types. The specimen sequenced was peripheral blood. Recombination linked TRBV5-1 to TRBJ2-7; the D gene is perhaps TRBD2, from 5 matching bases. This clonotype was obtained from a man in his 70s with acute or convalescent COVID-19. The base sequence is TGCGCCAGCAGCTTGGAGCCTCGGAGGGAGCAGTACTTC. Its protein product is CASSLEPRREQYF.